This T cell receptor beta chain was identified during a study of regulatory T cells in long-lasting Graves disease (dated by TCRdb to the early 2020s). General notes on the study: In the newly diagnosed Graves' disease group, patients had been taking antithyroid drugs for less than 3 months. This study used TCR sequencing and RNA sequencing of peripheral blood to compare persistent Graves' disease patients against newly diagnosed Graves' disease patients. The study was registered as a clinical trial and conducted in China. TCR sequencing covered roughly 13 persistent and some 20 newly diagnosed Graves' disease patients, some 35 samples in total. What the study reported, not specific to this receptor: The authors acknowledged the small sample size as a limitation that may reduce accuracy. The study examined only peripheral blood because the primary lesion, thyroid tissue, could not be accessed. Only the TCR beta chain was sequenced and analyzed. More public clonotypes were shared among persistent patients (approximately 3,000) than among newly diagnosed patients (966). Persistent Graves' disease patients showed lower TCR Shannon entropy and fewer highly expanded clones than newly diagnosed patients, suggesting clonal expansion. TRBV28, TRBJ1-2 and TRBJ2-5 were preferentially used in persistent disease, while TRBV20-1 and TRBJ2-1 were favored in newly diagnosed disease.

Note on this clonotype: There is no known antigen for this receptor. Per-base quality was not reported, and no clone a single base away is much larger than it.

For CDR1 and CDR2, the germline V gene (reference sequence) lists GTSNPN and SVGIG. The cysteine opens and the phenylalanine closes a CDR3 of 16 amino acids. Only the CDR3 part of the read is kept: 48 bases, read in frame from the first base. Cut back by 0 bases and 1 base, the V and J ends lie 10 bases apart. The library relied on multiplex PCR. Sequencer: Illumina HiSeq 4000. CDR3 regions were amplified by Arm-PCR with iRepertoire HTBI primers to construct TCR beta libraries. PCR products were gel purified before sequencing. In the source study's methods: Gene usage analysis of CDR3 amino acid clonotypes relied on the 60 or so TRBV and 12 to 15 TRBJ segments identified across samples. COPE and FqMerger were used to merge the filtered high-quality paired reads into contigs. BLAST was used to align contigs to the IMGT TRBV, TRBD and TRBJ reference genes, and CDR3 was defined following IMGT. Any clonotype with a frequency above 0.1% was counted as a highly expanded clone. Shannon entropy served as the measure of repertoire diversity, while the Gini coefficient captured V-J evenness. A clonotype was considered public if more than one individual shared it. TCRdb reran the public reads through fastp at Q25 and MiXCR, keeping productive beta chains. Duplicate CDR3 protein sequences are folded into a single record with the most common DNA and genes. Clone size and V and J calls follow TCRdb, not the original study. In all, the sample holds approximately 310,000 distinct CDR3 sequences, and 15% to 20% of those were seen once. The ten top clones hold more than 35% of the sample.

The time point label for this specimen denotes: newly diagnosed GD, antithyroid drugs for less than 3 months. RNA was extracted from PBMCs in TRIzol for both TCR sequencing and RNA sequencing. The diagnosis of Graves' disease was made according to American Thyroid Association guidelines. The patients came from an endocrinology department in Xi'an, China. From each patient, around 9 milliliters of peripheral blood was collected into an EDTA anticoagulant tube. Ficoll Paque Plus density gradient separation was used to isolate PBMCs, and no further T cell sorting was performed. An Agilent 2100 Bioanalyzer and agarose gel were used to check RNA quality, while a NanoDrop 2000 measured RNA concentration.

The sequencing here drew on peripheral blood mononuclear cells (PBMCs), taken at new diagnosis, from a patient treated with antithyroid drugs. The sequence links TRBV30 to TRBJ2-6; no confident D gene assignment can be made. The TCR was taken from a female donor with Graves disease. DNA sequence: TGTGCCTGGAGTGTATCAGGTTCGTCTGGGGCCAACGTCCTGACTTTC. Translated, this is CAWSVSGSSGANVLTF.